What follows describes a single TCR beta chain. Germline assignment: CDR1 MNHNS and CDR2 SASEGT. The germline V and J ends were trimmed by 2 bases and 5 bases, with 15 bases remaining between them. The CDR3 is 15 residues long. Only in-frame clones appear in the TCRdb table, and some are missing; sequencing was by immunoSEQ multiplex PCR. The sample has approximately 500,000 clones, approximately 88% seen once. The sample belongs to a study of blood T cell repertoires in COVID-19. This TCR was recovered from a woman between 45 and 65 years old with COVID-19, enrolled during active disease. The chain couples TRBV6-1 to TRBJ2-5; possible D gene TRBD1, 5 bases. Sequencing was carried out using peripheral blood. The CDR3, as DNA: TGTGCCAGCAGTGAACAGGGATTCCTTACGGAGACCCAGTACTTC. This sequence encodes CASSEQGFLTETQYF.